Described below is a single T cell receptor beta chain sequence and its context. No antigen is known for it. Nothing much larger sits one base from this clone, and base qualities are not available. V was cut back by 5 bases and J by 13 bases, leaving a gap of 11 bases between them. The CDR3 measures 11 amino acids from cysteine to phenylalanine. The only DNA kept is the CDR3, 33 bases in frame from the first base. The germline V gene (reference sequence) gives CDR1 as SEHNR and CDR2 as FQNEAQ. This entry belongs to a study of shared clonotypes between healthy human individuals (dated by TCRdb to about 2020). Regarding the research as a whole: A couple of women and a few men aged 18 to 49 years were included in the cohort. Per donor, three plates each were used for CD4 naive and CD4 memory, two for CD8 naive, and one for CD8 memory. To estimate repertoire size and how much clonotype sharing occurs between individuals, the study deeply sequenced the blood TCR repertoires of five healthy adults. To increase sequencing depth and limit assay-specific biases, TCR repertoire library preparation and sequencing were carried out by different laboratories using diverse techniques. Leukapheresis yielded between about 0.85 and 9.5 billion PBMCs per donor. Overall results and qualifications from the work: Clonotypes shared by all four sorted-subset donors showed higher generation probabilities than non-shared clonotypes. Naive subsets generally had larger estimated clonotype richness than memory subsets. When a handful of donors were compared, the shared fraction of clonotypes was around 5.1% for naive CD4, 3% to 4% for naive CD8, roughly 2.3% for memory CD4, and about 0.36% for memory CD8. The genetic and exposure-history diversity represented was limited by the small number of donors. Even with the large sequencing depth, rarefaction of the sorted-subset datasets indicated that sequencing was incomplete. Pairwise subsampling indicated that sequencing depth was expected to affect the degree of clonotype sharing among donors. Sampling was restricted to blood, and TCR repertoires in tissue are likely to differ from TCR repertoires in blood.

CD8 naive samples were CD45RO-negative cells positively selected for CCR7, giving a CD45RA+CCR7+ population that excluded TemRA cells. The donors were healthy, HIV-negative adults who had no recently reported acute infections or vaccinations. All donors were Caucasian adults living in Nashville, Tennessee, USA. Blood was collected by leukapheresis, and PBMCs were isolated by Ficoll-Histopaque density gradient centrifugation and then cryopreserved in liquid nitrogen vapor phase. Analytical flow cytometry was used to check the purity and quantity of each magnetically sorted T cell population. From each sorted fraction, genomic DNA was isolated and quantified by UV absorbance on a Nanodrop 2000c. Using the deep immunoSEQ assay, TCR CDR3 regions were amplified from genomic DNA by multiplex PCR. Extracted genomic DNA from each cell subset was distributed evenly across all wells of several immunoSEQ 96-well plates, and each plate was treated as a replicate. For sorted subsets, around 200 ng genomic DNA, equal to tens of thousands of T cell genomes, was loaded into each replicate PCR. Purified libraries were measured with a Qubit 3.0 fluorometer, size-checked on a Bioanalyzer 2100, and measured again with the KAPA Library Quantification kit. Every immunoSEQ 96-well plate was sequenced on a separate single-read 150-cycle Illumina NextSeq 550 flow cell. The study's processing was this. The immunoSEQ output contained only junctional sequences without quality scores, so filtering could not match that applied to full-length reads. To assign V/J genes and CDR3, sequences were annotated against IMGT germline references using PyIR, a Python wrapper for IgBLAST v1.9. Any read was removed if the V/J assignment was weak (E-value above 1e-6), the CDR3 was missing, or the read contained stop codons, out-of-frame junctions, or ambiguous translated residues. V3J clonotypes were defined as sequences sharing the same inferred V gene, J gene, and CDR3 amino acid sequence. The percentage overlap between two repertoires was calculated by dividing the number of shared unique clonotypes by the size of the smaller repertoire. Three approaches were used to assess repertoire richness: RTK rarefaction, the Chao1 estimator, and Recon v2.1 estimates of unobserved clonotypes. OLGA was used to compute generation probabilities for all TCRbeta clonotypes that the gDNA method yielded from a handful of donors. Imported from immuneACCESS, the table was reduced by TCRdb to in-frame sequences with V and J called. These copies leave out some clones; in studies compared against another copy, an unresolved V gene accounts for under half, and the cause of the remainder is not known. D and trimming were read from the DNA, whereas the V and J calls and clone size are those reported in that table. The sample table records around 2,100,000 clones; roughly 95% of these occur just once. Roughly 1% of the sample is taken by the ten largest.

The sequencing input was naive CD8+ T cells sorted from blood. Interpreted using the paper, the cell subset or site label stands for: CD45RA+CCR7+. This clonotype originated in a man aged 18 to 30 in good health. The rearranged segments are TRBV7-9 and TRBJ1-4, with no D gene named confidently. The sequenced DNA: TGTGCCAGCAGCCTAGGAGCTGGACTGTTTTTT. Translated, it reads CASSLGAGLFF.